A selection of T cell receptor beta chains follows, all from one sample in a study of blood T cell repertoires in COVID-19. Profiled with immunoSEQ multiplex PCR; TCRdb holds only in-frame clones, not every one. The table lists roughly 240,000 clones, roughly 88% of them singletons. Material for sequencing was peripheral blood. The receptor set was obtained from a man in his forties who had recovered from COVID-19. The conserved cysteine and the conserved F or W are not part of the CDR3 here.

v_gene	j_gene	CDR3aa
TRBV4-1	TRBJ2-5	ASSQRTGGLEETQY
TRBV7-9	TRBJ2-6	ASSSGGSGANVLT
TRBV5-1	TRBJ1-2	ASSLGGAPNYGYT
TRBV7-2	TRBJ1-2	ASSSGAVYGYT
TRBV5-1	TRBJ1-1	ASSLRQGGEAF
TRBV7-9	TRBJ2-1	ASSPGRRVADDEQF
TRBV10-1	TRBJ2-3	ASSESKPRSKADTQY
TRBV5-1	TRBJ1-2	ASSLFRSNYGYT
TRBV29-1	TRBJ2-7	SGGTESYEQY
TRBV11-2	TRBJ2-7	ASSFLTGGDEQY
TRBV5-1	TRBJ1-6	ASSLLAQSSSYNSPLH
TRBV6-2/TRBV6-3	TRBJ2-7	ASSREDSYYEQY
TRBV9	TRBJ2-3	ASSVDGGNTQY
TRBV30	TRBJ2-7	AWSVTTHEQY
TRBV7-2	TRBJ2-7	ASSLVISGGQY
TRBV6-5	TRBJ2-2	ASSIAGALTGELF
TRBV19	TRBJ1-1	ASSIHRQNTEAF
TRBV23-1	TRBJ2-7	ARGPGQTIEWQY
TRBV14	TRBJ1-2	ASSQDGLYGYT
TRBV25-1	TRBJ1-2	ASSGQPGHLYGYT